Reported below is one T cell receptor (beta chain). Its antigen remains unidentified. The sorted Tregs were CD4+CD25+CD127-/low cells. Overall study findings and caveats: Tumor Treg TCRs overlapped most with tumor naive CD4+ cells. The TCR gene usage of tumor memory CD4+ T cells clustered together with blood and lymph node memory CD4+ cells and with lymph node naive CD4+ cells.

MiXCR, run by TCRdb on the 5' RACE reads, gives a single entry per CDR3 protein. The sample comprises about 42,000 distinct CDR3 sequences, around 20% of which are singletons, and about 3.8% rests with the top ten. The CDR3 has 13 residues. Germline CDR1 MNHEY, CDR2 SMNVEV (reference sequence). The germline V and J ends were trimmed by 7 bases and 1 base, with 9 bases remaining between them. Sequenced: Tregs sorted from blood. J is TRBJ2-3 and V is TRBV27; unclear D gene. This clonotype was sampled from a female donor with breast cancer. The CDR3 loop reads CASNLRGTDTQYF. As DNA, the CDR3 is TGTGCCAGCAATCTACGAGGCACAGATACGCAGTATTTT.